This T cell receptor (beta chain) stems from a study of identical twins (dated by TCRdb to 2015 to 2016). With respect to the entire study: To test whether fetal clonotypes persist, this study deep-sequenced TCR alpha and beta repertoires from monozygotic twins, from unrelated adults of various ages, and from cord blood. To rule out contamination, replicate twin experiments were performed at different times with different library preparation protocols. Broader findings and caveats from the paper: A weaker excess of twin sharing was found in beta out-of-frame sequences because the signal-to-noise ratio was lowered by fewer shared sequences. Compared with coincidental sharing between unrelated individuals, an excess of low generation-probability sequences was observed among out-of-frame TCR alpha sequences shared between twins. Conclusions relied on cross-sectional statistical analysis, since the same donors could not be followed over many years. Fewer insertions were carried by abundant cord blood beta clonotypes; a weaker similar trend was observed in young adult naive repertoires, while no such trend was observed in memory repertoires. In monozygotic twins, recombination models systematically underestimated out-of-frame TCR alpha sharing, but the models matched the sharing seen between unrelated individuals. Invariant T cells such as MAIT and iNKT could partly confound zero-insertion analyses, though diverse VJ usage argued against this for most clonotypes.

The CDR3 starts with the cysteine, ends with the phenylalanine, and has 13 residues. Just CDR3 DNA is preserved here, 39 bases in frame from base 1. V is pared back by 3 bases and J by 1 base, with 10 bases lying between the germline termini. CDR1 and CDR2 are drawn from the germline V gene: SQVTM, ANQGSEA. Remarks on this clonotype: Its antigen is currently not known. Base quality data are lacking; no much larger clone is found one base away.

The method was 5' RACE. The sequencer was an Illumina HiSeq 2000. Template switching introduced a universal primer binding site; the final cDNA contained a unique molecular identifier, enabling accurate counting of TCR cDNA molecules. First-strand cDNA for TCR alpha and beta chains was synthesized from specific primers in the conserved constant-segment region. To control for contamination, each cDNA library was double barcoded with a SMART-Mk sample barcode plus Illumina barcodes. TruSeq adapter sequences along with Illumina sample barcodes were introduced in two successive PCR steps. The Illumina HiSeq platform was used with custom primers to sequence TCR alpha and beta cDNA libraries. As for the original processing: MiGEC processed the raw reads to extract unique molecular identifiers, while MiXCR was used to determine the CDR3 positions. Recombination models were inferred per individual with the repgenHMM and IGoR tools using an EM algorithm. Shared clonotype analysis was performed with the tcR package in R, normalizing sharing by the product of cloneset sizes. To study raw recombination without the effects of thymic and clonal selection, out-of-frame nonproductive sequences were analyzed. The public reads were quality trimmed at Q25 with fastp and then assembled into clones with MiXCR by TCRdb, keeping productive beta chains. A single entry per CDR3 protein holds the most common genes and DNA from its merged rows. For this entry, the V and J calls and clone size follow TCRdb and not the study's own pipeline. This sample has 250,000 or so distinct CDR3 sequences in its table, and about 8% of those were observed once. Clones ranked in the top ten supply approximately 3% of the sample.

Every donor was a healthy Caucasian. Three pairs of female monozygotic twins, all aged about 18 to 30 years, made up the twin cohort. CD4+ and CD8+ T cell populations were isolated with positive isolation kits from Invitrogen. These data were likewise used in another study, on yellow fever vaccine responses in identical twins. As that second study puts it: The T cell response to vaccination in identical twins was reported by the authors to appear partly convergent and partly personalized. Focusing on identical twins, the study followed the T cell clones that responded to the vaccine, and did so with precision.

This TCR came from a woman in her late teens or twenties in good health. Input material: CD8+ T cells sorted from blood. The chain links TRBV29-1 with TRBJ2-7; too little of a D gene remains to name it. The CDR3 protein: CSVDYGSSYEQYF. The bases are TGCAGCGTTGACTATGGTTCATCCTACGAGCAGTACTTC.